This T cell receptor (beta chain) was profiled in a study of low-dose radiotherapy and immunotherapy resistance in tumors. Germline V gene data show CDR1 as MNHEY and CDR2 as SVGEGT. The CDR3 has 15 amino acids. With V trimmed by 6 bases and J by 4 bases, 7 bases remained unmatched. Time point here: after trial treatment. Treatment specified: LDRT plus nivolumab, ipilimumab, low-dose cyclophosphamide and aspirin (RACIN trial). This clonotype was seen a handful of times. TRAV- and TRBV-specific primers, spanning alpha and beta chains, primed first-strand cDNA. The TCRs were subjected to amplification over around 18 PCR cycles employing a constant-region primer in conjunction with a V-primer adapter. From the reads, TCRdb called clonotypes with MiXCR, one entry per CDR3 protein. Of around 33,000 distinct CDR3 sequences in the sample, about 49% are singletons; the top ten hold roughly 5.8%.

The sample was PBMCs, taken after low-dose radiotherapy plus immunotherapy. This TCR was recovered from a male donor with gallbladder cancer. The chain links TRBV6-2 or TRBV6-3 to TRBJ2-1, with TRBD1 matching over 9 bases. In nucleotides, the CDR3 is TGTGCCAGCAGACCTACCGGGACAGGGTACAATGAGCAGTTCTTC. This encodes CASRPTGTGYNEQFF.